The sequence of this TCR beta chain was determined in a study of cytomegalovirus exposure and HLA in healthy donors. Across the study: HLA-typed donors were the source of around 87 million unique TCRs, which an early data release held.

Of note for this clone: The target antigen is unknown.

The donors (healthy individuals) were bone marrow donors. Study results and limitations: HLA allele associations emerged for about 18,000 TCR beta sequences in a later analysis, at 0.05 false discovery rate. In an earlier analysis, about 87% or about 30%: the productive usage of most TCR beta V segments.

The V and J ends lost 1 base and 5 bases respectively, with 7 bases between them. From germline, CDR1 is SGHRS and CDR2 YFSETQ. This CDR3 has 13 residues. 13 Jbeta primers and 60 Vbeta primers were used for the PCR. Clones were sequenced by immunoSEQ multiplex PCR, and TCRdb holds only the in-frame ones, with some missing. The sample has 120,000 to 150,000 clones; 78% are singletons. The chain combines TRBV5-1 with TRBJ2-1; D not resolved. The sample consisted of PBMCs. The receptor was isolated from a male donor in good health and CMV-seronegative. The CDR3 sequence is CASSLIENNEQFF. CDR3 nucleotide sequence: TGCGCCAGCAGCTTGATCGAGAACAATGAGCAGTTCTTC.